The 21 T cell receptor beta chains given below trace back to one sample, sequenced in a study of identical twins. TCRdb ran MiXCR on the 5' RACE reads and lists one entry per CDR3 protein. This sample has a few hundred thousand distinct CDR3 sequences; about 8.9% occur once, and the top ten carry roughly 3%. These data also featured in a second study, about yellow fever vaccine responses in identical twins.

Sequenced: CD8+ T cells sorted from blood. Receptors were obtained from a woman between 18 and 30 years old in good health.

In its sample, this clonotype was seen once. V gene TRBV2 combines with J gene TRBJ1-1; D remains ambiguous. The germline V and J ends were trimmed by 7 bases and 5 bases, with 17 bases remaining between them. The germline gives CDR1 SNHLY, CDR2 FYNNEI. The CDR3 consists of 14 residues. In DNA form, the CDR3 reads TGTGCCAGCAAAGCCAACAAGGGATGGACTGAAGCTTTCTTT. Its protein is CASKANKGWTEAFF.

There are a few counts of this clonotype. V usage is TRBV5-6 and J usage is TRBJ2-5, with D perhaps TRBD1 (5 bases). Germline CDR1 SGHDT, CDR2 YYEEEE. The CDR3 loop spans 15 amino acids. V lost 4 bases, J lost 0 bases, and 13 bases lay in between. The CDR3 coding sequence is TGTGCCAGCAGCCCGCCAGGGCCTAACCAAGAGACCCAGTACTTC. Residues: CASSPPGPNQETQYF.

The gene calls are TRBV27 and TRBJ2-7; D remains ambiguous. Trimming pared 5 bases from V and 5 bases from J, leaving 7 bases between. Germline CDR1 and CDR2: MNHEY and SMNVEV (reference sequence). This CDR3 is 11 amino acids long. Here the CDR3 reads CASSAGHEQYF. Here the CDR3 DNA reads TGTGCCAGCAGTGCCGGCCACGAGCAGTACTTC.

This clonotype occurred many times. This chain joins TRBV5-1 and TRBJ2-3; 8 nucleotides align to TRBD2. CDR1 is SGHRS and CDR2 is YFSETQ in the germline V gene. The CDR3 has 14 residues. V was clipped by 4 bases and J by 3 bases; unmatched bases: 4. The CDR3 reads CASSPGGRTDTQYF. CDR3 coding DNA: TGCGCCAGCAGCCCGGGAGGGCGGACAGATACGCAGTATTTT.

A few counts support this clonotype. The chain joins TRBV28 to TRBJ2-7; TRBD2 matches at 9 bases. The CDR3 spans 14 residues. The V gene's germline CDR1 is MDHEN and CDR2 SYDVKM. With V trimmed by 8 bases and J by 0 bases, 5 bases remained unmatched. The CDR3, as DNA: TGTGCCAGCTGCAGGACTAGCGCCTCCTACGAGCAGTACTTC. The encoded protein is CASCRTSASYEQYF.

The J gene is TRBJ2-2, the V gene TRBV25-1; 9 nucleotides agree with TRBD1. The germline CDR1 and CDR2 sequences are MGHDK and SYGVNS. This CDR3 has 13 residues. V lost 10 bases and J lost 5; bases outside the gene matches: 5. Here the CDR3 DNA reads TGTGCCACTTGGACAGGGGTAACCGGGGAGCTGTTTTTT. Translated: CATWTGVTGELFF.

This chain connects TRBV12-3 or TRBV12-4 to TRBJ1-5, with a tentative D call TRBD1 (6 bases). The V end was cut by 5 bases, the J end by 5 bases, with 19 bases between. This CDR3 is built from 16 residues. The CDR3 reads CASSDTGTSSDQPQHF. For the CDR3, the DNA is TGTGCCAGCAGTGATACAGGGACGAGCAGTGATCAGCCCCAGCATTTT.

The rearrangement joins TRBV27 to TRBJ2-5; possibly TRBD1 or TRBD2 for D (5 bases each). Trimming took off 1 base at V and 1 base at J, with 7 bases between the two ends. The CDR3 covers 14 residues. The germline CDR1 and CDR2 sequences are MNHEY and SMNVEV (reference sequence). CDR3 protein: CASSLFGGQETQYF. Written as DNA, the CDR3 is TGTGCCAGCAGTTTATTTGGGGGCCAAGAGACCCAGTACTTC.

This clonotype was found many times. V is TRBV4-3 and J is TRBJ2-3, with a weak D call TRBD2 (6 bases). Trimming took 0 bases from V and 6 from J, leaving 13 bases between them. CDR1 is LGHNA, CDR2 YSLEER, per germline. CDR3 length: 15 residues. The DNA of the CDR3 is TGCGCCAGCAGCCAAGATCGGGAGCCTGGGGATACGCAGTATTTT. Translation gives CASSQDREPGDTQYF.

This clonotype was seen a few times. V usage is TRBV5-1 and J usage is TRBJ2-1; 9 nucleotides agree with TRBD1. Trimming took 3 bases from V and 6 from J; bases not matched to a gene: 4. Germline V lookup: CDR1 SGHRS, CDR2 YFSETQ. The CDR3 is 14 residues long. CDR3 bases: TGCGCCAGCAGCTCGGGGACAGGGCGCAATGAGCAGTTCTTC. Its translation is CASSSGTGRNEQFF. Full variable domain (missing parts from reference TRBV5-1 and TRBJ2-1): KAGVTQTPRYLIKTRGQQVTLSCSPISGHRSVSWYQQTPGQGLQFLFEYFSETQRNKGNFPGRFSGRQFSNSRSEMNVSTLELGDSALYLCASSSGTGRNEQFFGPGTRLTVL.

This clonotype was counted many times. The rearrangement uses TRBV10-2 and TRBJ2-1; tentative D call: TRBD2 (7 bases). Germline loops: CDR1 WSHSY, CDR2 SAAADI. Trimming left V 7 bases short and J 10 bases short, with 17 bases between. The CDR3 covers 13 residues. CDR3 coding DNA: TGCGCCAGCAAGGAGGGGGGGGAGGTCGAGCAGTTCTTC. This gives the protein CASKEGGEVEQFF.

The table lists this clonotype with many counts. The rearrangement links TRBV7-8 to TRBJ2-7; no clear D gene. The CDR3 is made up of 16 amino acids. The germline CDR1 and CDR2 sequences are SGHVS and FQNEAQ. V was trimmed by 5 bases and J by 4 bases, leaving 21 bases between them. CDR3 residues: CASSPRPMGSRYEQYF. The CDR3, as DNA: TGTGCCAGCAGCCCCCGACCCATGGGGTCAAGATACGAGCAGTACTTC.

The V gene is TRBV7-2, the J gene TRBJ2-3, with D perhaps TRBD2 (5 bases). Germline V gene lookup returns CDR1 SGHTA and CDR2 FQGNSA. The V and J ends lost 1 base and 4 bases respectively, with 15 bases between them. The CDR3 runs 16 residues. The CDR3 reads CASSLGFGKRSDTQYF. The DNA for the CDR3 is TGTGCCAGCAGCTTAGGCTTCGGGAAAAGGTCAGATACGCAGTATTTT.

This CDR3 reads CSAPETGPQETQYF. CDR3 coding DNA: TGCAGTGCTCCTGAGACAGGACCCCAAGAGACCCAGTACTTC. This chain uses TRBV20-1 with TRBJ2-5; tentatively, D is TRBD1 (6 bases). The CDR3 covers 14 residues. Germline V gene sequence: CDR1 DFQATT, CDR2 SNEGSKA (reference sequence). V lost 5 bases to trimming and J lost 1 base, with 14 bases between them.

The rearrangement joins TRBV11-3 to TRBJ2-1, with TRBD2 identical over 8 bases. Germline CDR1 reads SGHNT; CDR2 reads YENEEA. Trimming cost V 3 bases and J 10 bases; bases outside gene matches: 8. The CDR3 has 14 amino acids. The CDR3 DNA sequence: TGTGCCAGCAGCTTTCCGGGACTAGTGAACGAGCAGTTCTTC. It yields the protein CASSFPGLVNEQFF.

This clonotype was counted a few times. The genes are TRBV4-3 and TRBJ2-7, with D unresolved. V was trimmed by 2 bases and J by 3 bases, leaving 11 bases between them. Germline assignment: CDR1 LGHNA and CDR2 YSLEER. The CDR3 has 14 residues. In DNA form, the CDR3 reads TGCGCCAGCAGCCAATCCTCTGTGAGCTACGAGCAGTACTTC. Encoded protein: CASSQSSVSYEQYF.

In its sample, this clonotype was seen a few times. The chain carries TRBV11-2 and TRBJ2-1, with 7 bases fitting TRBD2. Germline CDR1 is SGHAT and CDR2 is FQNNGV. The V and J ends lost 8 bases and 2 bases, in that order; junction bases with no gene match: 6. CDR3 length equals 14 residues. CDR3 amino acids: CASFGGRPYNEQFF. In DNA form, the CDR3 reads TGTGCCAGCTTTGGCGGGAGACCCTACAATGAGCAGTTCTTC.

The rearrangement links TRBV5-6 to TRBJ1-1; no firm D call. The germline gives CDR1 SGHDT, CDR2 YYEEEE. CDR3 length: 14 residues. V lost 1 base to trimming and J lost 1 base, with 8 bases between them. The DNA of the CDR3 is TGTGCCAGCAGCTTGAGCTCCGCGAACACTGAAGCTTTCTTT. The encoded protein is CASSLSSANTEAFF.

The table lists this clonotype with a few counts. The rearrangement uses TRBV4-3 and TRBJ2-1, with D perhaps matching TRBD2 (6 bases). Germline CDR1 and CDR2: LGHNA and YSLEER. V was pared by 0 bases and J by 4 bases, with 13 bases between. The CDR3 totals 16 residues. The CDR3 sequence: CASSQDAGTWYNEQFF. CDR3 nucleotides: TGCGCCAGCAGCCAAGATGCGGGAACGTGGTACAATGAGCAGTTCTTC.

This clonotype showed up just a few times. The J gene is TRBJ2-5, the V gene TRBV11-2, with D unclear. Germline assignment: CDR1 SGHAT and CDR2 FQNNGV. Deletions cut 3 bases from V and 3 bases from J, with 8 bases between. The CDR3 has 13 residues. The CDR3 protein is CASSFNYEETQYF. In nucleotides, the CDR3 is TGTGCCAGCAGCTTTAACTATGAAGAGACCCAGTACTTC. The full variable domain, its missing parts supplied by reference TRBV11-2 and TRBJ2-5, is EAGVAQSPRYKIIEKRQSVAFWCNPISGHATLYWYQQILGQGPKLLIQFQNNGVVDDSQLPKDRFSAERLKGVDSTLKIQPAKLEDSAVYLCASSFNYEETQYFGPGTRLLVL.

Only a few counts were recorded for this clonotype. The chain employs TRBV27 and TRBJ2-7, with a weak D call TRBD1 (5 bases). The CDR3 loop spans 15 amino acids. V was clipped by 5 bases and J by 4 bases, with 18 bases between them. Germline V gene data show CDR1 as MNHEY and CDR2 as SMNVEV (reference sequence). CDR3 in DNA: TGTGCCAGCAGTACCTTGGGCGACTCAGGGTACGAGCAGTACTTC. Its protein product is CASSTLGDSGYEQYF.